The sequence of this T cell receptor beta chain was determined in a study of blood T cell repertoires in COVID-19. This CDR3 comprises 16 residues. Germline V gene lookup returns CDR1 MGHRA and CDR2 YSYEKL. V was pared by 0 bases and J by 5 bases, with 14 bases between. The table came from immunoSEQ multiplex PCR; TCRdb's copy has only in-frame clones and leaves some out. The sample lists 300,000 to 400,000 clones, 87% occurring once. This chain uses TRBV4-1 with TRBJ2-1; weak D call: TRBD2 (6 bases). This receptor was taken from a man aged 30-40 years with COVID-19, enrolled during active disease. Sequencing was carried out using peripheral blood. In DNA form, the CDR3 reads TGCGCCAGCAGCCAAGATTTGGCGGGGAGTCACAATGAGCAGTTCTTC. Encoded protein: CASSQDLAGSHNEQFF.